A single sample is the source of the 6 T cell receptor beta chains below, sequenced in a study of cytomegalovirus exposure and HLA in healthy donors. TCRdb keeps only in-frame clones here, not all; method: immunoSEQ multiplex PCR. Among over 150,000 clones listed, around 84% were seen once. Sample: PBMCs. The receptors were gathered from a human donor in good health.

V gene TRBV28 combines with J gene TRBJ2-7; 11 bases fit TRBD1. This CDR3 has 15 residues. Germline assignment: CDR1 MDHEN and CDR2 SYDVKM. J gave up 6 bases and V 5 bases, and 9 bases lay outside the gene matches. As DNA, the CDR3 is TGTGCCAGCAGTACTCTCCGGGACAGGGGGGGCGAGCAGTACTTC. Its translation is CASSTLRDRGGEQYF.

The chain has TRBV5-1 and TRBJ2-1; perhaps TRBD2 as D (6 bases). The CDR3 has 16 residues. V lost 6 bases, J lost 0 bases, and 16 bases lay in between. Germline V CDR1 and CDR2: SGHRS, YFSETQ. CDR3 nucleotide sequence: TGCGCCAGCATCCCGAATGCGGGACCCTCCTACAATGAGCAGTTCTTC. It encodes CASIPNAGPSYNEQFF.

There are a few counts of this clone. The gene calls are TRBV30 and TRBJ2-3; 11 nucleotides agree with TRBD2. This CDR3 is 16 amino acids long. Germline values: CDR1 GTSNPN, CDR2 SVGIG (reference sequence). The junction had 3 bases not matched to a gene; V was cut back by 0 bases and J by 1 base. The DNA for the CDR3 is TGTGCCTGGAGTGTACTAGCGGGAGAAGGCACAGATACGCAGTATTTT. It encodes CAWSVLAGEGTDTQYF.

The chain joins TRBV27 to TRBJ1-2, with TRBD1 identical over 7 bases. Losses at the gene ends were 2 bases for V and 4 bases for J; bases not matched to a gene: 1. Per the germline V gene, CDR1 is MNHEY and CDR2 is SMNVEV (reference sequence). The CDR3 is 13 amino acids. CDR3 region: CASSLTGAYGYTF. CDR3 nucleotide sequence: TGTGCCAGCAGTTTAACAGGGGCCTATGGCTACACCTTC.

The DNA of the CDR3 is TGTGCCAGCAGCGTAGTGTCTAGCGGTTACGAGCAGTACTTC. It encodes CASSVVSSGYEQYF. The chain couples TRBV9 to TRBJ2-7; 7 bases map to TRBD2. In germline, CDR1 is SGDLS, CDR2 YYNGEE. The CDR3 runs to 14 residues. Germline trimming cut 0 bases from V and 4 bases from J; bases unmatched to any gene: 4.

J is TRBJ2-7 and V is TRBV5-1, with D perhaps TRBD1 (5 bases). The V and J ends lost 4 bases and 4 bases respectively, with 12 bases between them. Per germline, CDR1 SGHRS and CDR2 YFSETQ. The CDR3 runs 13 residues. CDR3 nucleotide sequence: TGCGCCAGCAGCGCAGGGCGTGTGTACGAGCAGTACTTC. This translates into CASSAGRVYEQYF.